Below are 10 T cell receptor beta chains sequenced from a single sample in a study of T cell repertoires in cytomegalovirus infection. TCRdb reprocessed the reads with MiXCR, giving one entry per CDR3 protein. The sample yields approximately 700,000 distinct CDR3 sequences, 35% seen once. Sequenced input: PBMCs. These receptors originate from a human donor in good health (CMV status not recorded). Some clones in this sample may be carry-over from other donors' samples.

This clonotype was counted a single time. The chain carries TRBV2 and TRBJ2-1; maybe TRBD1 (6 bases). The V end was cut by 7 bases, the J end by 5 bases, with 12 bases between. CDR1 and CDR2 from the germline V gene are SNHLY and FYNNEI. The CDR3 loop spans 13 amino acids. The chain's CDR3 is CASTAGQNNEQFF. DNA of the CDR3: TGTGCCAGCACGGCAGGACAGAACAATGAGCAGTTCTTC.

The J gene is TRBJ2-2, the V gene TRBV19; weak D call: TRBD1 (5 bases). CDR3 length: 14 amino acids. Per germline, CDR1 LNHDA and CDR2 SQIVND (reference sequence). Trimming took off 6 bases at V and 4 bases at J, with 12 bases between the two ends. The CDR3 loop is CASSVTGVTGELFF. DNA of the CDR3: TGTGCCAGTAGCGTAACAGGCGTCACCGGGGAGCTGTTTTTT.

In this sample, this clonotype turned up a few times. The J gene is TRBJ2-7, the V gene TRBV2; TRBD1 matches 7 bases. This CDR3 is built from 14 residues. Trimming removed 6 bases from V and 0 bases from J; junction bases left unmatched: 5. Germline V gene data show CDR1 as SNHLY and CDR2 as FYNNEI. The CDR3 loop reads CASRAGQVSYEQYF. As DNA, the CDR3 is TGTGCCAGCAGGGCCGGACAGGTCTCCTACGAGCAGTACTTC.

Remarks on this clonotype: The junction and the germline gene differ at one end; a read error may be behind it. The rearrangement uses TRBV5-5 and TRBJ1-1; D unresolved. CDR3 length: 12 residues. The germline gives CDR1 SGHKS, CDR2 YYEKEE (reference sequence). For the CDR3, the DNA is TGTGCCAGCAGCTTGATGGCATCCCAGACTATCTTT. Its protein is CASSLMASQTIF.

This chain connects TRBV19 to TRBJ2-1; the D is unclear. V was cut by 8 bases and J by 4 bases, with 18 bases left in between. The CDR3 loop spans 15 amino acids. Germline-derived CDR1 and CDR2 are LNHDA and SQIVND (reference sequence). The CDR3 here is CASGEAIPSYNEQFF. The CDR3 bases are TGTGCCAGTGGAGAGGCAATCCCCAGTTACAATGAGCAGTTCTTC.

This clonotype was seen more than once but under ten times. The chain couples TRBV27 to TRBJ1-1, with D unresolved. Germline CDR1 reads MNHEY; CDR2 reads SMNVEV (reference sequence). There are 14 residues in the CDR3. Deletions cut 3 bases from V and 4 bases from J, with 12 bases between. The CDR3 sequence is CASSFVRSGTEAFF. CDR3 nucleotide sequence: TGTGCCAGCAGTTTCGTTCGGTCAGGCACTGAAGCTTTCTTT.

The chain joins TRBV6-2 or TRBV6-3 to TRBJ2-1; TRBD1 aligns across 12 bases. Germline V gene lookup returns CDR1 MNHEY and CDR2 SVGEGT. V lost 2 bases, J lost 8 bases, and 4 bases stayed unmatched. The CDR3 contains 15 residues. CDR3: CASSYGGTGGYEQFF. The DNA of the CDR3 is TGTGCCAGCAGTTACGGTGGGACAGGGGGCTATGAGCAGTTCTTC.

This rearrangement joins TRBV28 to TRBJ1-5; 7 bases align to TRBD1. The CDR3 loop spans 16 amino acids. Trimming cost V 4 bases and J 0 bases; bases outside gene matches: 6. Germline values: CDR1 MDHEN, CDR2 SYDVKM. DNA of the CDR3: TGTGCCAGCAGTTACAGGGGCCGCGGTAGCAATCAGCCCCAGCATTTT. Its translation: CASSYRGRGSNQPQHF.

The rearrangement uses TRBV6-5 and TRBJ1-2; D is uncertain. Trimming pared 0 bases from V and 7 bases from J, leaving 9 bases between. Looked up from germline, CDR1 is MNHEY and CDR2 is SVGAGI. There are 13 residues in the CDR3. The CDR3 DNA follows: TGTGCCAGCAGTTACTCTTATAAGGTTGGCTACACCTTC. Amino acid sequence: CASSYSYKVGYTF.

With respect to this clonotype: The junction and the germline gene differ at one end; a read error may be behind it. The chain links TRBV15 to TRBJ2-1, with D possibly being TRBD2 (5 bases). Germline CDR1 reads LNHNV; CDR2 reads YYDKDF (reference sequence). The CDR3 length is 13 residues. The CDR3 region is CDTSRSLANEQFF. CDR3 in DNA: TGTGACACCAGCAGATCGCTAGCCAATGAGCAGTTCTTC.